This is a list of T cell receptor beta chains from one sample in a study of post-analysis software for immune sequencing data. MiXCR, run by TCRdb on the PCR reads, gives a single entry per CDR3 protein. The sample includes hundreds of thousands of distinct CDR3 sequences, around 44% of them seen just once. Sequences were obtained from blood. These receptors were obtained from a girl between 5 and 17 years old with multiple sclerosis. Each CDR3 is given with its conserved first and last residue.

j_call v_call cdr3_aa
TRBJ1-1 TRBV7-9 CASSSYQVAFF
TRBJ2-3 TRBV12-3/TRBV12-4 CASSFTKKDTQYF
TRBJ1-2 TRBV6-5 CASSYSGGRNYGYTF
TRBJ2-3 TRBV12-3/TRBV12-4 CASSLTGTDTQYF
TRBJ2-1 TRBV24-1 CATRPSGAYNEQFF
TRBJ1-2 TRBV30 CAWRSVGRGDDYGYTF
TRBJ2-3 TRBV6-5 CASSPEGRPSTDTQYF
TRBJ2-1 TRBV6-4 CASSDGTSSYNEQFF
TRBJ2-1 TRBV2 CASSGRRGYNEQFF
TRBJ2-5 TRBV12-3/TRBV12-4 CASSLRAGGPGETQYF
TRBJ1-1 TRBV20-1 CSARLPTNTEAFF
TRBJ1-2 TRBV7-3 CASSLRVWTDQANYGYTF
. TRBV5-1 CASSPYYRDYEQYF
TRBJ2-1 TRBV6-2/TRBV6-3 CASSYSGLGRNEQFF
TRBJ2-7 TRBV5-1 CASSLVAEGQGEQYF